The 13 T cell receptor beta chains below were found in one sample sequenced in a study of T-cell memory formation after mild COVID-19. TCRdb re-analysed the 5' RACE reads in MiXCR, keeping a single row per CDR3 protein. Among some 130,000 distinct CDR3 sequences listed, about 15% were seen once. The sequenced sample was PBMCs or a T cell subset sorted from them (not recorded which). These receptor sequences come from a man aged 18 to 29 who had mild COVID-19 (a few samples of this study predate the infection). Cell type and time point are not known.

The chain's CDR3 is CATSGRGNTGELFF. CDR3 bases: TGTGCCACCAGTGGTAGGGGCAACACCGGGGAGCTGTTTTTT. V is TRBV24-1 and J is TRBJ2-2, with a possible D match to TRBD1 (5 bases). The CDR3 totals 14 residues. V lost 5 bases, J lost 2 bases, and 8 bases lay in between. Germline V gene data show CDR1 as KGHDR and CDR2 as SFDVKD.

This clonotype appeared a few times. This chain uses TRBV29-1 with TRBJ2-5; TRBD1 aligns across 10 bases. Looked up from germline, CDR1 is SQVTM and CDR2 is ANQGSEA. J was trimmed by 4 bases and V by 6 bases; bases with no gene match: 8. The CDR3 has 14 amino acids. The CDR3 coding sequence is TGCAGCGTAGCCGGGACAGGGGTTTCAGAGACCCAGTACTTC. This encodes CSVAGTGVSETQYF.

J is TRBJ1-5 and V is TRBV6-2 or TRBV6-3, with D possibly being TRBD1 (6 bases). This CDR3 is 16 amino acids long. CDR1 MNHEY and CDR2 SVGEGT come from the germline V gene. V lost 2 bases and J lost 6, with 17 bases in between. The CDR3: CASSYKGGLASQPQHF. The CDR3 nucleotides read TGTGCCAGCAGTTACAAGGGGGGCCTAGCAAGTCAGCCCCAGCATTTT.

The chain is built from TRBV10-1 and TRBJ2-2; 9 bases fit TRBD1. Germline V gives CDR1 WNHNN, CDR2 SYGVQD (reference sequence). V shed 2 bases and J 4 bases; nucleotides not matched to a gene: 5. The CDR3 runs 16 residues. CDR3 DNA: TGCGCCAGCAGTGAGCCGGGACAGGGAGGCACCGGGGAGCTGTTTTTT. Translation: CASSEPGQGGTGELFF.

The chain uses TRBV10-3 and TRBJ1-6; TRBD1 is a possible D gene (5 bases). Germline CDR1 and CDR2: ENHRY and SYGVKD. The CDR3 spans 12 residues. CDR3 coding DNA: TGTGCTCATCGGGGGAGCAATTCACCCCTCCACTTT. This gives the protein CAHRGSNSPLHF.

This clonotype was counted only a few times. CDR3 coding DNA: TGTGCCACCAGTGATTTGCAGGGAGTTAAAGAGACCCAGTACTTC. Translated, it gives CATSDLQGVKETQYF. V gene TRBV24-1 combines with J gene TRBJ2-5, with D possibly called TRBD1 or TRBD2 (5 bases each). CDR3 length equals 15 residues. Germline CDR1 and CDR2: KGHDR and SFDVKD. V lost 0 bases, J lost 3 bases, and 10 bases lay in between.

This clonotype was detected many times. The chain employs TRBV7-8 and TRBJ1-4; D remains ambiguous. The V end was cut by 0 bases, the J end by 3 bases, with 2 bases between. CDR3 length: 13 residues. Germline V gene lookup returns CDR1 SGHVS and CDR2 FQNEAQ. The CDR3 sequence: CASSLAPNEKLFF. Written as DNA, the CDR3 is TGTGCCAGCAGCTTAGCTCCTAATGAAAAACTGTTTTTT. The full variable domain, completed using reference TRBV7-8 and TRBJ1-4, is GAGVSQSPRYKVAKRGQDVALRCDPISGHVSLFWYQQALGQGPEFLTYFQNEAQLDKSGLPSDRFFAERPEGSVSTLKIQRTQQEDSAVYLCASSLAPNEKLFFGSGTQLSVL.

The rearrangement joins TRBV7-2 to TRBJ2-7, with 9 bases lining up with TRBD2. V dropped 8 bases and J dropped 5; count of bases not matched to a gene: 10. The CDR3 runs to 14 residues. Germline CDR1 and CDR2: SGHTA and FQGNSA. The CDR3 DNA is TGTGCCAGCGCCCGTGGTAGCGGGGGCCACGAGCAGTACTTC. It translates to CASARGSGGHEQYF.

J is TRBJ1-5 and V is TRBV12-3 or TRBV12-4, with D perhaps TRBD1 (5 bases). The CDR3 contains 16 residues. The V gene lost 1 base and the J gene lost 5 bases, with 15 bases spanning the gap. CDR3: CASSLGLGGADQPQHF. CDR3 in DNA: TGTGCCAGCAGTTTAGGCCTCGGAGGGGCAGATCAGCCCCAGCATTTT.

A few counts support this clonotype. V gene TRBV6-5 combines with J gene TRBJ2-3, with TRBD1 matching 10 bases. In germline, CDR1 is MNHEY, CDR2 SVGAGI. The CDR3 is made up of 14 amino acids. J lost 4 bases, V lost 6 bases, and 4 bases had no gene match. CDR3 in DNA: TGTGCCAGCAGACGCGGACAGGGGGCAGATACGCAGTATTTT. Residues: CASRRGQGADTQYF.

The rearrangement links TRBV19 to TRBJ2-5, with D possibly matching TRBD2 (5 bases). Germline assignment: CDR1 LNHDA and CDR2 SQIVND (reference sequence). Trimming cost V 6 bases and J 4 bases, with 18 bases left between them. The CDR3 is 15 amino acids. CDR3 sequence reads: CASSYSNGLGETQYF. The CDR3 region has the DNA TGTGCCAGTAGCTATAGCAACGGACTGGGAGAGACCCAGTACTTC.

The genes are TRBV30 and TRBJ1-1; D might be TRBD1 (5 bases). V was shortened by 3 bases and J by 6 bases, with 14 bases between the two germline ends. The length of the CDR3 is 13 residues. CDR1 and CDR2 (germline): GTSNPN, SVGIG (reference sequence). The CDR3 DNA is TGTGCCTGGAGGCTGGGGGAAATCGCTGAAGCTTTCTTT. It codes for CAWRLGEIAEAFF.

This clonotype occurred many times. The chain joins TRBV7-9 to TRBJ2-1, with D perhaps matching TRBD1 (6 bases). CDR3 size: 13 residues. From germline, CDR1 is SEHNR and CDR2 FQNEAQ (reference sequence). Trimming took off 6 bases at V and 3 bases at J, with 9 bases between the two ends. The CDR3 loop reads CASRADSYNEQFF. In nucleotides, the CDR3 is TGTGCCAGCAGGGCGGACAGCTACAATGAGCAGTTCTTC.